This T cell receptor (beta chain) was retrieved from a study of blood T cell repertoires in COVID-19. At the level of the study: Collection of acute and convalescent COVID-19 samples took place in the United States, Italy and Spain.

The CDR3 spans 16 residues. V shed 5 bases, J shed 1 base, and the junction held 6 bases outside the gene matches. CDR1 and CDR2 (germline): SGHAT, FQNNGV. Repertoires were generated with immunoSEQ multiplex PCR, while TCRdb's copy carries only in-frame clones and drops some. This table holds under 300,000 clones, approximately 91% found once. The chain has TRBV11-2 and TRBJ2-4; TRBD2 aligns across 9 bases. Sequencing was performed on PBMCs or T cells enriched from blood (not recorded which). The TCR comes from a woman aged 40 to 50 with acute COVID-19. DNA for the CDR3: TGTGCCAGCAGCCCGAGGACTAGCGTGGCCAAAAACATTCAGTACTTC. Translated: CASSPRTSVAKNIQYF. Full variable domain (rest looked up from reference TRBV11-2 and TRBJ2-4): EAGVAQSPRYKIIEKRQSVAFWCNPISGHATLYWYQQILGQGPKLLIQFQNNGVVDDSQLPKDRFSAERLKGVDSTLKIQPAKLEDSAVYLCASSPRTSVAKNIQYFGAGTRLSVL.